This TCR beta chain is from a study of blood T cell repertoires in COVID-19. Study background: Sites in the United States, Italy and Spain provided acute and convalescent COVID-19 samples. PBMCs, B-cell-depleted T cells, or T cells provided the cDNA or gDNA that made up the material.

In germline, CDR1 is MDHEN, CDR2 SYDVKM. J gave up 7 bases and V 6 bases, and 13 bases lay outside the gene matches. The CDR3 runs to 16 residues. How the authors handled the data: Reference gene primer amplification gave nucleated cell count estimates. Profiling relied on immunoSEQ multiplex PCR, and the TCRdb table lists in-frame clones only, not all of them. That table gives V, J and clone size, and the DNA gave D and trimming. The profile shows about 210,000 clones, about 86% of them singletons. Source material: peripheral blood. The clonotype originates from a young man with active or convalescent COVID-19. The genes are TRBV28 and TRBJ2-2, with 8 bases aligning to TRBD1. CDR3 residues: CASSQTGTGKRGELFF. DNA for the CDR3: TGTGCCAGCAGCCAAACCGGGACAGGAAAACGCGGGGAGCTGTTTTTT.